This T cell receptor (beta chain) was captured in a study of PD-L1 blockade in urothelial cancer. Whole-study context: Blood analyses occurred 3 weeks (second dose) and 6 weeks post treatment start.

Profiled with immunoSEQ multiplex PCR; TCRdb holds only in-frame clones, not every one. The sample lists 85,000 to 90,000 clones; about 90% were seen once. This sample's time point: pretreatment peripheral blood. The CDR3 loop spans 16 amino acids. The ends were cut back, 0 bases at V and 4 bases at J, with 13 bases in the middle. The germline CDR1 and CDR2 sequences are SGDLS and YYNGEE. This material consisted of PBMCs, taken around atezolizumab (anti-PD-L1) treatment. The chain uses TRBV9 and TRBJ2-2; a weak D match, TRBD2 (5 bases). The TCR comes from a woman of 80 years or more with urothelial cancer. The CDR3 reads CASSVGGLRGTGELFF. The CDR3 DNA reads as TGTGCCAGCAGCGTAGGAGGGTTGAGAGGCACCGGGGAGCTGTTTTTT.